Below, 26 T cell receptor beta chains from the same sample are listed, as sequenced in a study of shared clonotypes between healthy human individuals. Sequenced by immunoSEQ multiplex PCR; TCRdb stores in-frame clones only, minus some. Of more than 2,000,000 clones listed, approximately 93% are singletons. The specimen was naive CD4+ T cells from PBMCs. Noted subset: CD45RA+ positively selected. These receptors were taken from a man in his late teens or twenties in good health. Some clones in this sample may be carry-over from other donors' samples.

This clone was observed a handful of times. The chain has TRBV7-6 and TRBJ1-4; weak D call: TRBD1 (5 bases). V shed 6 bases and J shed 13 bases, with 18 bases lying between them. Per the germline V gene, CDR1 is SGHVS and CDR2 is FNYEAQ. The CDR3 is 13 amino acids. The CDR3 loop is CASSHYQGYGLFF. The CDR3 DNA sequence: TGTGCCAGCAGTCACTATCAGGGATACGGACTGTTTTTT.

V is TRBV10-2 and J is TRBJ2-3; 11 bases match TRBD2. The CDR3 extends over 15 amino acids. V dropped 6 bases and J dropped 7; count of bases not matched to a gene: 9. CDR1 and CDR2 from the germline V gene are WSHSY and SAAADI. CDR3 DNA sequence: TGCGCCAGCAGGGGGACTAGCGGTTCCACCCATACGCAGTATTTT. Translated: CASRGTSGSTHTQYF.

This chain links TRBV30 with TRBJ1-4; D is perhaps TRBD1 (6 bases). The length of the CDR3 is 13 residues. V was pared by 4 bases and J by 8 bases, with 14 bases between. Germline CDR1 and CDR2: GTSNPN and SVGIG (reference sequence). The CDR3: CAWTGHLLEKLFF. The CDR3 DNA reads TGTGCCTGGACGGGACACCTTCTCGAAAAACTGTTTTTT.

This clone was seen only once. This chain connects TRBV15 to TRBJ2-1; 11 positions agree with TRBD1. The CDR3 spans 14 residues. J lost 9 bases, V lost 5 bases, and 6 bases had no gene match. Germline lookup yields CDR1 LNHNV and CDR2 YYDKDF (reference sequence). The CDR3 DNA is TGTGCCACCAGCTATGGACAGGGGGCGCGTGAGCAGTTCTTC. Residues: CATSYGQGAREQFF.

V gene TRBV7-2 combines with J gene TRBJ2-6, with D unresolved. The CDR3 is 14 amino acids. The ends were cut back, 3 bases at V and 0 bases at J, with 3 bases in the middle. Germline assignment: CDR1 SGHTA and CDR2 FQGNSA. The CDR3 spells CASSFYSGANVLTF. The CDR3 DNA reads as TGTGCCAGCAGCTTTTACTCTGGGGCCAACGTCCTGACTTTC.

V is TRBV27 and J is TRBJ2-2, with 7 nucleotides matching TRBD1. The CDR3 totals 15 residues. The germline CDR1 and CDR2 sequences are MNHEY and SMNVEV (reference sequence). The trim removed 6 bases at V and 0 bases at J, leaving 4 bases unmatched. CDR3 region: CASRPGQTNTGELFF. The CDR3 bases are TGTGCCAGCAGGCCGGGACAGACGAACACCGGGGAGCTGTTTTTT.

The chain combines TRBV5-1 with TRBJ2-7, with 8 bases matching TRBD1. Germline assignment: CDR1 SGHRS and CDR2 YFSETQ. V shed 5 bases, J shed 3 bases, and the junction held 10 bases outside the gene matches. The CDR3 sequence is 15 residues long. The CDR3 protein is CASSLGQDRVYEQYF. In DNA, the CDR3 is TGCGCCAGCAGTCTGGGGCAGGACAGGGTCTACGAGCAGTACTTC.

V gene TRBV28 combines with J gene TRBJ1-1; D gene uncertain. V lost 6 bases to trimming and J lost 6 bases, with 23 bases between them. This CDR3 is 16 amino acids long. Germline V gene lookup returns CDR1 MDHEN and CDR2 SYDVKM. The DNA of the CDR3 is TGTGCCAGCAGCCTCCCCACGACAAGTTACTGGGCTGAAGCTTTCTTT. It is translated as CASSLPTTSYWAEAFF.

The chain joins TRBV20-1 to TRBJ2-4; D unclear. The germline V and J ends were trimmed by 1 base and 7 bases, with 5 bases remaining between them. Germline values: CDR1 DFQATT, CDR2 SNEGSKA (reference sequence). The CDR3 totals 11 residues. CDR3 protein: CSARVGNIQYF. In nucleotides, the CDR3 is TGCAGTGCTAGAGTGGGTAACATTCAGTACTTC.

The rearrangement uses TRBV7-9 and TRBJ2-7; TRBD1 might be the D (6 bases). Trimming cost V 1 base and J 3 bases, with 19 bases left between them. The germline gives CDR1 SEHNR, CDR2 FQNEAQ (reference sequence). CDR3 length: 17 residues. The CDR3 region has the DNA TGTGCCAGCAGCTTAGGTTTCTGGACAGCGGAGGACTACGAGCAGTACTTC. This encodes CASSLGFWTAEDYEQYF.

The V gene is TRBV7-3, the J gene TRBJ2-2; the D gene is possibly TRBD2 (6 bases). CDR1 is SGHTA and CDR2 is FQGTGA in the germline V gene. Trimming pared 4 bases from V and 6 bases from J, leaving 9 bases between. This CDR3 region has 13 residues. The CDR3 DNA reads as TGTGCCAGCAGCTCCGGGGGAGCCGGGGAGCTGTTTTTT. It encodes CASSSGGAGELFF.

This chain joins TRBV2 and TRBJ2-1, with D tentatively TRBD1 or TRBD2 (5 bases each). This CDR3 contains 13 residues. The ends were cut back, 6 bases at V and 6 bases at J, with 12 bases in the middle. From germline, CDR1 is SNHLY and CDR2 FYNNEI. The CDR3 DNA reads as TGTGCCAGCAGGCCCGGGACGATCAATGAGCAGTTCTTC. Protein product: CASRPGTINEQFF.

V is TRBV28 and J is TRBJ1-2, with a tentative D call TRBD1 (5 bases). V dropped 6 bases and J dropped 0 bases, with 11 bases sitting between them. Germline loops: CDR1 MDHEN, CDR2 SYDVKM. This CDR3 spans 14 amino acids. CDR3 residues: CASRRGIANYGYTF. DNA for the CDR3: TGTGCCAGCAGAAGGGGAATTGCTAACTATGGCTACACCTTC.

The chain combines TRBV5-6 with TRBJ1-2; D unclear. This CDR3 is 17 amino acids long. Per the germline V gene, CDR1 is SGHDT and CDR2 is YYEEEE. Between the trimmed V and J ends, which lost 3 bases and 2 bases, there was a span of 20 bases. For the CDR3, the DNA is TGTGCCAGCAGCTCCTCTAAGTTTAGTTCGATAAACTATGGCTACACCTTC. Translation: CASSSSKFSSINYGYTF.

Note on this clone: Other DNA variants within this sample encode the same CDR3. The V and J genes are TRBV2 and TRBJ2-7; D is perhaps TRBD2 (5 bases). V was cut by 3 bases and J by 6 bases, with 6 bases left in between. Germline CDR1 is SNHLY and CDR2 is FYNNEI. The CDR3 length is 11 residues. CDR3 in DNA: TGTGCCAGCAGTGAGGCGGGCGAGCAGTACTTC. Protein sequence: CASSEAGEQYF.

This chain uses TRBV2 with TRBJ1-5; TRBD1 matches 7 bases. Germline V gene lookup returns CDR1 SNHLY and CDR2 FYNNEI. V trimming: 6 bases; J trimming: 3 bases; junction bases outside the gene matches: 8. The CDR3 has 15 amino acids. The CDR3 DNA reads as TGTGCCAGCAGAGCGGGACAGCGTACCAATCAGCCCCAGCATTTT. It translates to CASRAGQRTNQPQHF. The complete variable domain, with remaining parts taken from reference TRBV2 and TRBJ1-5, reads EPEVTQTPSHQVTQMGQEVILRCVPISNHLYFYWYRQILGQKVEFLVSFYNNEISEKSEIFDDQFSVERPDGSNFTLKIRSTKLEDSAMYFCASRAGQRTNQPQHFGDGTRLSIL.

V gene TRBV11-2 combines with J gene TRBJ1-1; TRBD1 is a possible D gene (5 bases). V lost 5 bases, J lost 7 bases, and 14 bases lay in between. Germline V lookup: CDR1 SGHAT, CDR2 FQNNGV. The CDR3 is made up of 13 amino acids. The CDR3 coding sequence is TGTGCCAGCAGCGCAGGGTCTGGGGGTGAAGCTTTCTTT. Translation gives CASSAGSGGEAFF.

This chain uses TRBV5-1 with TRBJ2-1; D is unresolved. Trimming stripped 0 bases from V and 15 bases from J, with 13 bases between. The CDR3 has 12 amino acids. Germline V gene sequence: CDR1 SGHRS, CDR2 YFSETQ. For the CDR3, the DNA is TGCGCCAGCAGCTTGGAGGCTCCGGGTATGTTCTTC. Amino acids: CASSLEAPGMFF.

This chain uses TRBV5-1 with TRBJ2-5; a weak D match, TRBD2 (6 bases). The CDR3 is made up of 14 amino acids. Germline loops: CDR1 SGHRS, CDR2 YFSETQ. V lost 3 bases and J 3 bases, leaving 12 bases between the germline ends. The CDR3 spells CASSSWGVKETQYF. The CDR3 bases are TGCGCCAGCAGCTCATGGGGGGTCAAAGAGACCCAGTACTTC.

The CDR3 protein is CASSFRQSPGANVLTF. The DNA of the CDR3 is TGTGCCAGCAGTTTTAGACAGAGCCCTGGGGCCAACGTCCTGACTTTC. V gene TRBV2 combines with J gene TRBJ2-6; TRBD1 is a possible D gene (5 bases). The CDR3 is 16 amino acids. The germline V gene has CDR1 SNHLY and CDR2 FYNNEI. Trimming took 5 bases from V and 2 from J, leaving 13 bases between them.

This clone has just one count. The chain combines TRBV7-9 with TRBJ2-7; D may be TRBD1 (6 bases). CDR1 and CDR2 from the germline V gene are SEHNR and FQNEAQ (reference sequence). This CDR3 region has 12 residues. The V end was cut by 8 bases, the J end by 3 bases, with 11 bases between. As DNA, the CDR3 is TGTGCCAGCCAGGGGCGTGGCTACGAGCAGTACTTC. This gives the protein CASQGRGYEQYF.

In this sample, this clone turned up once. The rearrangement links TRBV28 to TRBJ1-3; D is uncertain. The CDR3 is 17 residues long. Looked up from germline, CDR1 is MDHEN and CDR2 is SYDVKM. V lost 2 bases and J lost 0, with 14 bases in between. The DNA of the CDR3 is TGTGCCAGCAGTTTACCCCCCGGGAGAAGCTCTGGAAACACCATATATTTT. Encoded protein: CASSLPPGRSSGNTIYF.

The rearrangement joins TRBV7-8 to TRBJ2-4; TRBD2 agrees at 10 bases. The junction had 8 bases not matched to a gene; V was cut back by 0 bases and J by 0 bases. This CDR3 spans 19 amino acids. The germline V gene has CDR1 SGHVS and CDR2 FQNEAQ. CDR3 DNA sequence: TGTGCCAGCAGCTTAGCCGCACTAGCGGGACCCCTAGCCAAAAACATTCAGTACTTC. Protein: CASSLAALAGPLAKNIQYF. Looking up the rest from reference TRBV7-8 and TRBJ2-4 gives the full variable domain: GAGVSQSPRYKVAKRGQDVALRCDPISGHVSLFWYQQALGQGPEFLTYFQNEAQLDKSGLPSDRFFAERPEGSVSTLKIQRTQQEDSAVYLCASSLAALAGPLAKNIQYFGAGTRLSVL.

Turning to this clone: Other DNA sequences in the same sample also yield this CDR3. The chain recombines TRBV5-1 with TRBJ2-2; the D is unclear. Germline CDR1 is SGHRS and CDR2 is YFSETQ. The CDR3 spans 15 residues. V was pared by 0 bases and J by 3 bases, with 9 bases between. The DNA for the CDR3 is TGCGCCAGCAGCTTGGGGGTTGCGGACACCGGGGAGCTGTTTTTT. It encodes CASSLGVADTGELFF.

The chain links TRBV5-1 to TRBJ2-2; D possibly corresponds to TRBD1 (5 bases). The CDR3 runs 14 residues. V lost 3 bases to trimming and J lost 1 base, with 7 bases between them. Germline V gene sequence: CDR1 SGHRS, CDR2 YFSETQ. The DNA for the CDR3 is TGCGCCAGCAGCTACGACAGGAACACCGGGGAGCTGTTTTTT. It yields the protein CASSYDRNTGELFF.

This clone has only a few counts. The chain joins TRBV5-1 to TRBJ1-1, with D unclear. V lost 2 bases, J lost 1 base, and 6 bases lay in between. The germline CDR1 and CDR2 sequences are SGHRS and YFSETQ. CDR3 length: 13 amino acids. This CDR3 is CASSFSQNTEAFF. For the CDR3, the DNA is TGCGCCAGCAGCTTTAGCCAGAACACTGAAGCTTTCTTT.